Below, 8 T cell receptor beta chains from the same sample are listed, as sequenced in a study of sequential checkpoint blockade in melanoma (dated 2019 in TCRdb). Receptor libraries were prepared by the immunoSEQ multiplex PCR assay. The table comes from immuneACCESS by way of TCRdb, which keeps in-frame sequences with V and J called. Part of the clones is missing from these tables; in studies checked, under half for an unresolved V gene and the rest for unknown reasons. Here the sample has about 18,000 clones; 55% to 80% occur a single time. The ten largest make up 21% of the sample. What the treatment or condition label conveys for this sample: randomized to nivolumab then ipilimumab (arm A) or the reverse (arm B). This sample comprised CD8+ T cells sorted from blood (inferred from file names), obtained from a patient given nivolumab and ipilimumab in sequence. These receptors all stem from a human donor with melanoma.

This chain joins TRBV21-1 and TRBJ1-4. TRBV21-1 is a pseudogene. The CDR3 totals 16 residues. CDR3 nucleotide sequence: TGTGCCAGCAGCAAAGGTAGCGGGCAGGTAATGAAAGAACTGTTTTTT. Translated, it gives CASSKGSGQVMKELFF.

J is TRBJ1-2 and V is TRBV11-2; possible D gene TRBD1, 5 bases. The CDR3 loop spans 15 amino acids. Deletions cut 0 bases from V and 2 bases from J, with 10 bases between. Germline V gene lookup returns CDR1 SGHAT and CDR2 FQNNGV. CDR3 loop: CASSLDEQANYGYTF. The CDR3 nucleotides are TGTGCCAGCAGCTTAGATGAACAGGCAAACTATGGCTACACCTTC. The whole variable domain, filled in from reference TRBV11-2 and TRBJ1-2, reads EAGVAQSPRYKIIEKRQSVAFWCNPISGHATLYWYQQILGQGPKLLIQFQNNGVVDDSQLPKDRFSAERLKGVDSTLKIQPAKLEDSAVYLCASSLDEQANYGYTFGSGTRLTVV.

This chain uses TRBV5-8 with TRBJ2-7; 10 positions match TRBD2. J was trimmed by 1 base and V by 0 bases; bases with no gene match: 7. The CDR3 extends over 17 amino acids. CDR1 and CDR2 from the germline V gene are SGHTS and YDEGEE. In DNA, the CDR3 is TGTGCCAGCAGCTTGGCTAGCGGGGGCCCAAGATCCTACGAGCAGTACTTC. Translation gives CASSLASGGPRSYEQYF.

This clone was recorded once. J is TRBJ2-5 and V is TRBV6-6; D possibly corresponds to TRBD1 (5 bases). Trimming shortened V by 11 bases and J by 5 bases, and 15 bases separated the two germline ends. The CDR3 is 12 amino acids. In germline, CDR1 is MNHNY, CDR2 SVGAGI (reference sequence). The CDR3 sequence is CAGARNEETQYF. The CDR3 DNA reads TGTGCCGGGGCAAGGAATGAGGAGACCCAGTACTTC.

CDR3 in DNA: TGTGCCAGCAGTTACCAGCAGGGAGGGGACACTGAAGCTTTCTTT. It codes for CASSYQQGGDTEAFF. This sequence joins TRBV6-5 and TRBJ1-1, with D perhaps TRBD1 (5 bases). Germline V CDR1 and CDR2: MNHEY, SVGAGI. V lost 2 bases and J 3 bases, leaving 13 bases between the germline ends. This CDR3 comprises 15 residues.

This chain connects TRBV7-9 to TRBJ2-7; 7 nucleotides agree with TRBD1. The V gene end was trimmed by 5 bases and the J gene end by 1 base; junction bases not matched to a gene: 5. The V gene's germline CDR1 is SEHNR and CDR2 FQNEAQ (reference sequence). CDR3 length: 14 residues. The CDR3 spells CASSTGERSYEQYF. The DNA for the CDR3 is TGTGCCAGCAGCACAGGGGAGAGGTCCTACGAGCAGTACTTC.

This clone was observed a handful of times. This chain connects TRBV4-3 to TRBJ2-7, with 13 bases identical to TRBD2. Germline V gives CDR1 LGHNA, CDR2 YSLEER. Germline trimming cut 4 bases from V and 2 bases from J; bases unmatched to any gene: 2. CDR3 length: 15 residues. DNA of the CDR3: TGCGCCAGCAGCCCGGGACTAGCGGGGACCTACGAGCAGTACTTC. Translated, it gives CASSPGLAGTYEQYF.

Only one count was recorded for this clone. The chain carries TRBV9 and TRBJ2-7, with 14 nucleotides matching TRBD2. Losses at the gene ends were 3 bases for V and 5 bases for J; bases not matched to a gene: 13. The germline gives CDR1 SGDLS, CDR2 YYNGEE. CDR3 length equals 18 residues. The CDR3 DNA reads as TGTGCCAGCAGCGCCGGACTAGCGGGGGGTAGCCCAACGAACGAGCAGTACTTC. This translates into CASSAGLAGGSPTNEQYF.